A selection of T cell receptor beta chains follows, all from one sample in a study of T-cell memory formation after mild COVID-19. TCRdb called the 5' RACE reads again in MiXCR, with one record for every CDR3 protein. The table includes 200,000 to 250,000 distinct CDR3 sequences, about 11% detected once. The sequenced material came from PBMCs or a T cell subset sorted from them (not recorded which). The receptor set was obtained from a man aged 18-30 years who had mild COVID-19 (a few samples of this study predate the infection). Cell type and time point are not known. The CDR3 runs from the conserved cysteine through the conserved F or W. Fields, in order: CDR3 length, J gene, D gene, V gene, clone size, CDR3 DNA, CDR3 protein. The D gene is left open where the match is weak. Rows give clone size only sometimes, using once, few, many, or a class for an expanded clone.

>13|TRBJ1-2|NA|TRBV5-5|few
TGTGCCAGCAGCGCCGGACGGTTCTATGGCTACACCTTC
CASSAGRFYGYTF
>18|TRBJ1-5|NA|TRBV6-2/TRBV6-3|few
TGTGCCAGCAGTTACGAGAGGCAGGGAGAGGTGGGCAATCAGCCCCAGCATTTT
CASSYERQGEVGNQPQHF
>13|TRBJ1-2|NA|TRBV12-3/TRBV12-4|NA
TGTGCCAGCAGTTTAGCACAGAACTATGGCTACACCTTC
CASSLAQNYGYTF
>16|TRBJ2-5|TRBD2|TRBV7-6|few
TGTGCCAGCAGCCATAAGACTAGCGGGGACCAAGAGACCCAGTACTTC
CASSHKTSGDQETQYF
>14|TRBJ1-1|NA|TRBV20-1|NA
TGCAGTGCTAGAGATGAGGGAATAAACACTGAAGCTTTCTTT
CSARDEGINTEAFF
>16|TRBJ2-2|NA|TRBV11-3|NA
TGTGCCAGCAGCTTAGATTTGGAAGGACGGACCGGGGAGCTGTTTTTT
CASSLDLEGRTGELFF
>13|TRBJ2-3|TRBD2|TRBV20-1|many
TGCAGTGCTGCGGGAGACATCACAGATACGCAGTATTTT
CSAAGDITDTQYF
>17|TRBJ2-2|TRBD1|TRBV20-1|few
TGCAGTGCTAGAATTCCGGGACAGGCTTCTAACACCGGGGAGCTGTTTTTT
CSARIPGQASNTGELFF
>14|TRBJ1-1|TRBD1|TRBV7-9|NA
TGTGCCAGCAGCTGGACAGGGGGTTTGACTGAAGCTTTCTTT
CASSWTGGLTEAFF
>14|TRBJ1-5|TRBD1|TRBV12-3/TRBV12-4|NA
TGTGCCAGCAGCCTGGGACAGGGGGCGCTGACCCAGCATTTT
CASSLGQGALTQHF
>15|TRBJ1-5|NA|TRBV9|many
TGTGCCAGCAGCCCAAGGGCAGGGATTAACTCGCCCCAGCATTTT
CASSPRAGINSPQHF
>15|TRBJ1-3|NA|TRBV7-2|NA
TGTGCCAGCAGCCCATTCAGGGTCCCTGGAAACACCATATATTTT
CASSPFRVPGNTIYF
>15|TRBJ1-2|NA|TRBV5-1|NA
TGCGCCAGCAGCTCAGGCGAGGGTGGGAACTATGGCTACACCTTC
CASSSGEGGNYGYTF
>13|TRBJ2-3|NA|TRBV14|NA
TGTGCCAGCAGCCAAGATATCGAGAATACGCAGTATTTT
CASSQDIENTQYF
>14|TRBJ2-5|NA|TRBV5-1|few
TGCGCCAGCAGCCCGGACGGCGGTCAAGCGACCCAGTACTTC
CASSPDGGQATQYF
>14|TRBJ2-1|NA|TRBV11-2|NA
TGTGCCAGCAGCTTAATTTCAACTTGGGATGAGCAGTTCTTC
CASSLISTWDEQFF
>16|TRBJ2-3|TRBD2|TRBV20-1|few
TGCAGTGCGCCGAAACTAACTAGCGGGGGGGCCAATACGCAGTATTTT
CSAPKLTSGGANTQYF
>15|TRBJ2-1|NA|TRBV12-3/TRBV12-4|many
TGTGCCAGCAGTCCGATAGCGCTATCATACAATGAGCAGTTCTTC
CASSPIALSYNEQFF
>15|TRBJ1-5|NA|TRBV5-6|NA
TGTGCCAGCAGTTCAGCGGGGGGGGCAGGTCAGCCCCAGCATTTT
CASSSAGGAGQPQHF
>13|TRBJ1-5|TRBD1|TRBV7-2|NA
TGTGCCAGCAGCTCCAGGGGACAGGCTCCCGCACTTTTT
CASSSRGQAPALF
>17|TRBJ2-1|TRBD2|TRBV11-2|few
TGTGCCAGCAGCTCCACTAGCGGGGCTTCAGGGGGCCATGAGCAGTTCTTC
CASSSTSGASGGHEQFF
>13|TRBJ1-1|NA|TRBV11-2|many
TGTGCCAGCGGCATTCAGGAGGCTTTAGGGGCTTTCTTT
CASGIQEALGAFF
>14|TRBJ2-7|NA|TRBV20-1|few
TGCAGTGCTAGGGTTATACGGAGCTCCTACGAGCAGTACTTC
CSARVIRSSYEQYF
>15|TRBJ1-1|NA|TRBV11-2|few
TGTGCCAGCAGCTCCCGGGAGGGGCTAAACACTGAAGCTTTCTTT
CASSSREGLNTEAFF
>13|TRBJ2-5|NA|TRBV7-9|few
TGTGCCAGCAGCTTCGGGGACCAAGAGACCCAGTACTTC
CASSFGDQETQYF
>15|TRBJ2-1|NA|TRBV5-1|few
TGCGCCAGCAGCTACGACGGAAGCTCCTACAATGAGCAGTTCTTC
CASSYDGSSYNEQFF
>14|TRBJ2-7|TRBD2|TRBV30|many
TGTGCCTGGAGTGTTCTAGCGGGGGTCTACGAGCAGTACTTC
CAWSVLAGVYEQYF
>14|TRBJ2-7|NA|TRBV7-2|few
TGTGCCAGCAGCCGAGACCGGGGGCCCTACGAGCAGTACTTC
CASSRDRGPYEQYF
>13|TRBJ1-6|NA|TRBV20-1|NA
TGCAGGGCGGGAGAGGGGGTATCGTCACCCCTCCACTTT
CRAGEGVSSPLHF
>15|TRBJ2-5|TRBD1|TRBV4-2|few
TGTGCCAGCAGCCCCGAGACAGGGAACCAAGAGACCCAGTACTTC
CASSPETGNQETQYF
>14|TRBJ2-3|TRBD2|TRBV2|NA
TGTGCCAGCATCCTAGCGGGGGGCTCGGATACGCAGTATTTT
CASILAGGSDTQYF
>15|TRBJ1-2|NA|TRBV7-8|NA
TGTGCCAGCAGCTTAGGAGGCCCCGTGGACTATGGCTACACCTTC
CASSLGGPVDYGYTF
>14|TRBJ1-5|NA|TRBV2|NA
TGTGCCAGCAGTGGCCCCTCCGCGTATCAGCCCCAGAATTTT
CASSGPSAYQPQNF
>13|TRBJ1-1|NA|TRBV7-3|few
TGTGCCAGCAAGAGGTTCATGAACACTGAAGCTTTCTTT
CASKRFMNTEAFF
>13|TRBJ2-3|NA|TRBV29-1|many
TGCAGCGTTGGGGGTCAGGCCCTAGATACGCAGTATTTT
CSVGGQALDTQYF
>15|TRBJ1-3|NA|TRBV12-3/TRBV12-4|NA
TGTGCCAGCAGTTTAGCTCCCGGGGATGGAAACACCATATATTTT
CASSLAPGDGNTIYF
>15|TRBJ2-7|TRBD2|TRBV4-2|NA
TGTGCCAGCAGTAACGGGGGGGCGGTCTCCTACGAGCAGTACTTC
CASSNGGAVSYEQYF
>15|TRBJ1-2|TRBD1|TRBV28|few
TGTGCCAGCAGACCCCAAGGAGGGACAGTGTGGGGCTACACCTTC
CASRPQGGTVWGYTF
>14|TRBJ2-5|NA|TRBV5-1|few
TGCGCCAGCAGCTTAGCTATGGGCGAAGAGACCCAGTACTTC
CASSLAMGEETQYF
>16|TRBJ2-3|TRBD2|TRBV27|few
TGTGCCAGCAGTCCTGGGCTAGCGGGGGGGCTTCGTACGCAGTATTTT
CASSPGLAGGLRTQYF
>15|TRBJ2-3|TRBD2|TRBV27|few
TGTGCCAGCCGGCCCGGGGGGGTCCCCCCAGATACGCAGTATTTT
CASRPGGVPPDTQYF
>16|TRBJ2-7|NA|TRBV4-3|few
TGCGCCAGCAGCCAAGGGGCCGGGCCGATGGGTGACGAGCAGTACTTC
CASSQGAGPMGDEQYF
>14|TRBJ2-3|NA|TRBV28|few
TGTGCCAGCAGTAGGAGCGGGTCCACAGATACGCAGTATTTT
CASSRSGSTDTQYF
>15|TRBJ1-2|NA|TRBV18|few
TGTGCCAGCTCACCAGGGGGTACGACTAACTATGGCTACACCTTC
CASSPGGTTNYGYTF
>14|TRBJ1-2|TRBD1|TRBV20-1|few
TGCAGTGCCGACGGAAAGGACAGGGGCTATGGCTACACCTTC
CSADGKDRGYGYTF
>15|TRBJ1-5|NA|TRBV20-1|NA
TGCAGTGCTATACCGACAATCGGTGGCAATCAGCCCCAGCATTTT
CSAIPTIGGNQPQHF
>14|TRBJ1-1|NA|TRBV3-1|many
TGTGCCAGCAGCCAAGGACAGCCGAACACTGAAGCTTTCTTT
CASSQGQPNTEAFF
>14|TRBJ1-5|NA|TRBV12-3/TRBV12-4|NA
TGTGCCAGCAGTGAGGGTTATAGCAATCAGCCCCAGCATTTT
CASSEGYSNQPQHF
>15|TRBJ2-3|NA|TRBV5-4|many
TGTGCCAGCAGCCGGGACACAACTAGCACAGATACGCAGTATTTT
CASSRDTTSTDTQYF
>17|TRBJ2-4|NA|TRBV21-1|many
TGTGCCAGCAGCTCTCAGGGCGAGTTCTCAGCCAAAAACATTCAGTACTTC
CASSSQGEFSAKNIQYF
>14|TRBJ2-3|TRBD2|TRBV20-1|many
TGCAGTGCTCCTAGCGGGGGGGCCTCAGATACGCAGTATTTT
CSAPSGGASDTQYF
>15|TRBJ2-1|NA|TRBV5-1|many
TGCGCCAGCAGCCCCGGACAGTGGGGGGGTGGTGAGCAGTTCTTC
CASSPGQWGGGEQFF
>13|TRBJ1-1|TRBD1|TRBV5-8|NA
TGTGCCAGCAGTTCGGGACAGAGGCGTGGTGCTTTCTTT
CASSSGQRRGAFF
>12|TRBJ2-3|NA|TRBV12-3/TRBV12-4|few
TGTGCCAGCAACCCGGGCACAGATACGCAGTATTTT
CASNPGTDTQYF
>14|TRBJ2-3|TRBD2|TRBV2|NA
TGTGCCAGCAGTGAAAGCGGGGGGGTGGATACGCAGTATTTT
CASSESGGVDTQYF
>14|TRBJ1-1|NA|TRBV20-1|NA
TGCAGTGCTAGAGTTGTGGATGGGGACACTGAAGCTTTCTTT
CSARVVDGDTEAFF
>11|TRBJ2-5|NA|TRBV11-1|many
TGTGCCAGCAGCACCCGGGAGACCCAGTACTTC
CASSTRETQYF
>13|TRBJ1-2|TRBD1|TRBV19|few
TGTGCCAGTAGTGCGGGACAGAACTATGGCTACACCTTC
CASSAGQNYGYTF
>16|TRBJ2-1|TRBD1|TRBV24-1|NA
TGTGCCACCATGGAAGCGCCGGGACAGGGGAGGGATGAGCAGTTCTTC
CATMEAPGQGRDEQFF
>14|TRBJ1-1|NA|TRBV29-1|NA
TGCAGCGTGGAAGACAGGTCCCAGAACACTGAAGCTTTCTTT
CSVEDRSQNTEAFF